This is a list of T cell receptor beta chains from one sample in a study of blood T cell repertoires in COVID-19. The protocol was immunoSEQ multiplex PCR, while the TCRdb copy is restricted to in-frame clones and leaves out a portion. The sample carries approximately 180,000 clones, roughly 87% recorded once. Specimen: peripheral blood. The receptors derive from an older woman with acute or convalescent COVID-19. Both conserved end residues are part of each CDR3. Each record gives: CDR3 DNA, CDR3 protein, clone size, V gene, J gene, D gene. D genes are given only for firm matches. Clone size is given for some rows only: seen once, a few or many times, or a class if the clone is expanded.

DNA: TGTGCCAGCAGCCCATCCCCCTGGTCTAGTGAAGCTTTCTTT
CDR3: CASSPSPWSSEAFF
size: .
V: TRBV9
J: TRBJ1-1
D: .

DNA: TGTGCCAGCAGCTCCTTTTCTCCAGGGGGACAGGGCGTAGGAAACACCATATATTTT
CDR3: CASSSFSPGGQGVGNTIYF
size: .
V: TRBV7-6
J: TRBJ1-3
D: TRBD1

DNA: TGTGCCAGCAGCCAAGGCCTTCGGATCTTTGGGGGGGAGACCCAGTACTTC
CDR3: CASSQGLRIFGGETQYF
size: .
V: TRBV3-1/TRBV3-2
J: TRBJ2-5
D: .

DNA: TGTGCCAGCAGTGAGAAGAGGGTCGAGCAGTACTTC
CDR3: CASSEKRVEQYF
size: few
V: TRBV6-1
J: TRBJ2-7
D: .

DNA: TGTGCCAGCCGCTCCAGTGCGGGGTCAGATACGCAGTATTTT
CDR3: CASRSSAGSDTQYF
size: .
V: TRBV5-6
J: TRBJ2-3
D: .

DNA: TGTGCCATCAGTGGACAGGTTGATCAGCCCCAGCATTTT
CDR3: CAISGQVDQPQHF
size: .
V: TRBV10-3
J: TRBJ1-5
D: .

DNA: TGTGCCAGCAGTAACCCCGGGGTTGGCTACACCTTC
CDR3: CASSNPGVGYTF
size: .
V: TRBV7-9
J: TRBJ1-2
D: .

DNA: TGTGCCAGCAGCTTGGGACAGTGGGAGACCCAGTACTTC
CDR3: CASSLGQWETQYF
size: .
V: TRBV5-8
J: TRBJ2-5
D: .

DNA: TGTGCCAGCAGCTCTCTAGCGGGGGGGAGACGAGAGACCCAGTACTTC
CDR3: CASSSLAGGRRETQYF
size: once
V: TRBV11-2
J: TRBJ2-5
D: TRBD2

DNA: TGTGCCAGCAGTTTATCACTAGCGGGAGTGTCTGAGCAGTTCTTC
CDR3: CASSLSLAGVSEQFF
size: .
V: TRBV28
J: TRBJ2-1
D: TRBD2

DNA: TGTGCCAGCAGCTCCCGTCGGGGAGCTTATCGGGGATTACTAGAAAACAATGAGCAGTTCTTC
CDR3: CASSSRRGAYRGLLENNEQFF
size: .
V: TRBV21-1
J: TRBJ2-1
D: .

DNA: TGTGCCAGCAGCGCCCTGTTCGGAGGGAACACTGAAGCTTTCTTT
CDR3: CASSALFGGNTEAFF
size: .
V: TRBV2
J: TRBJ1-1
D: .

DNA: TGTGCCAGCAGCTTAGCGGGGGGGGTCTCCTACGAGCAGTACTTC
CDR3: CASSLAGGVSYEQYF
size: .
V: TRBV7-2
J: TRBJ2-7
D: TRBD2

DNA: TGCAGCGTTGGGGGACTAGCGGGTTACGAGCAGTACTTC
CDR3: CSVGGLAGYEQYF
size: few
V: TRBV29-1
J: TRBJ2-7
D: TRBD2

DNA: TGTGCCAGCAGCCAATGGCGTGGTGGCGGGAGCTCCTACAATGAGCAGTTCTTC
CDR3: CASSQWRGGGSSYNEQFF
size: .
V: TRBV3-1/TRBV3-2
J: TRBJ2-1
D: TRBD2

DNA: TGCAGCGCCGGGACAGGGGGTAATACTGAAGCTTTCTTT
CDR3: CSAGTGGNTEAFF
size: .
V: TRBV29-1
J: TRBJ1-1
D: TRBD1

DNA: TGTGCCAGCAGTTACTCAGTCCCCGTGACTAGCGGTCTAGGAACGCAGTATTTT
CDR3: CASSYSVPVTSGLGTQYF
size: .
V: TRBV6-2/TRBV6-3
J: TRBJ2-3
D: TRBD2

DNA: TGTGCCAGCTCACCGCAGGGATCCTCCTACGAGCAGTACTTC
CDR3: CASSPQGSSYEQYF
size: .
V: TRBV18
J: TRBJ2-7
D: .

DNA: TGTGCCACTCAAACCCAGTCGGGACAGGGCCTTAATGGCTACACCTTC
CDR3: CATQTQSGQGLNGYTF
size: .
V: TRBV27
J: TRBJ1-2
D: TRBD1

DNA: TGTGCCAGCAGCTTCGAGCCCGGATCTGGAGGGGCCAAAAACATTCAGTACTTC
CDR3: CASSFEPGSGGAKNIQYF
size: .
V: TRBV11-2
J: TRBJ2-4
D: .

DNA: TGTGCCATCAGTGAGGGTAGCCTAGAGCAGTACTTC
CDR3: CAISEGSLEQYF
size: .
V: TRBV10-3
J: TRBJ2-7
D: .

DNA: TGTGCCAGCAGTGAATTGGGTGGACAGGGTAATGGCTACACCTTC
CDR3: CASSELGGQGNGYTF
size: .
V: TRBV6-1
J: TRBJ1-2
D: TRBD1

DNA: TGCGCCAGCAGCCAAGCGGACAGGGGTTGGTGGGGCTACACCTTC
CDR3: CASSQADRGWWGYTF
size: .
V: TRBV4-1
J: TRBJ1-2
D: TRBD1

DNA: TGTGCCAGTATCATCGGGACAGGGCGTGACTATGGCTACACCTTC
CDR3: CASIIGTGRDYGYTF
size: .
V: TRBV19
J: TRBJ1-2
D: TRBD1

DNA: TGTGCCAGCAGCCCGAACAGGGGGCGGCGAACTGAAGCTTTCTTT
CDR3: CASSPNRGRRTEAFF
size: .
V: TRBV7-2
J: TRBJ1-1
D: TRBD1

DNA: TGTGCCAGCAGTTACGGGGGGTCCACAGATACGCAGTATTTT
CDR3: CASSYGGSTDTQYF
size: few
V: TRBV6-5
J: TRBJ2-3
D: .

DNA: TGTGCCAGTGGGACTAGCGGGAGCCATCAAGATACGCAGTATTTT
CDR3: CASGTSGSHQDTQYF
size: .
V: TRBV19
J: TRBJ2-3
D: TRBD2

DNA: TGTGCCAGCAGATACTCAGGGAACGAGCAGTACTTC
CDR3: CASRYSGNEQYF
size: few
V: TRBV12-3/TRBV12-4
J: TRBJ2-7
D: .

DNA: TGTGCCAGCAGTTTGTCTGGGACAGGGGGCGTCACTGAAGCTTTCTTT
CDR3: CASSLSGTGGVTEAFF
size: .
V: TRBV28
J: TRBJ1-1
D: TRBD1

DNA: TGCGCCAGCAGCCTCGTATTACTTGGGAGCCCCGGGGAGCTGTTTTTT
CDR3: CASSLVLLGSPGELFF
size: .
V: TRBV4-1
J: TRBJ2-2
D: .

DNA: TGTGCCAGCAGCCACCCTAGCGGGCACTACGAGCAGTACTTC
CDR3: CASSHPSGHYEQYF
size: .
V: TRBV14
J: TRBJ2-7
D: TRBD2

DNA: TGTGCCAGCAGGGCTTACAATGAGCAGTTCTTC
CDR3: CASRAYNEQFF
size: .
V: TRBV28
J: TRBJ2-1
D: .

DNA: TGTGCCAGCAGCGAACACGGACAGGGTCTTAAAGGCTACACCTTC
CDR3: CASSEHGQGLKGYTF
size: .
V: TRBV7-2
J: TRBJ1-2
D: TRBD1

DNA: TGTGCCAGCAGCAAAAGTTTGGGGGGGGCTTTAGGCACAGATACGCAGTATTTT
CDR3: CASSKSLGGALGTDTQYF
size: few
V: TRBV21-1
J: TRBJ2-3
D: .

DNA: TGTGCCAGCAGCTTAATGTCAAACACTGAAGCTTTCTTT
CDR3: CASSLMSNTEAFF
size: .
V: TRBV7-3
J: TRBJ1-1
D: .

DNA: TGTGCCACCAGCAGAGCCGGGACTAGCGGGAGGACCTACAATGAGCAGTTCTTC
CDR3: CATSRAGTSGRTYNEQFF
size: .
V: TRBV15
J: TRBJ2-1
D: TRBD2